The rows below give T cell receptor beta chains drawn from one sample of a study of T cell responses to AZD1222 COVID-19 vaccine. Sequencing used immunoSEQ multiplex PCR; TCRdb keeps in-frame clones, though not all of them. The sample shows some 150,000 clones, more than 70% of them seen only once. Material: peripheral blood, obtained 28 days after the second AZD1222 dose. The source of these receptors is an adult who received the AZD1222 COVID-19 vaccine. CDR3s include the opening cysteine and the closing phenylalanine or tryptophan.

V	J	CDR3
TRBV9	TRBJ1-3	CASSTDTAGNTIYF
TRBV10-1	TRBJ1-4	CASSDGATNEKLFF
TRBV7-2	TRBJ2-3	CASSSSRYSGNTDTQYF
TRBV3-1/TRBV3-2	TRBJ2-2	CASSPLAGGPNTGELFF
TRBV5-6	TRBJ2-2	CASVTGTGTGELFF
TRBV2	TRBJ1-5	CASSKQVADQPQHF
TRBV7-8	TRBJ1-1	CASSLGGSNTEAFF
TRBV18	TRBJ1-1	CASSHTSGGDPEAFF
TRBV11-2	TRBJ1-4	CASSLREKLFF
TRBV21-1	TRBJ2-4	CASSPRRGTSGSHIQYF
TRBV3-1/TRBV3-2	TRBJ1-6	CASSQGSYNSPLHF
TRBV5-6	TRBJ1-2	CASSWNQGYGYTF
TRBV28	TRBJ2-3	CASSRGGRASSDTQYF
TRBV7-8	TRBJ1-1	CASTYRAVGTTEAFF
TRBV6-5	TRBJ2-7	CASRGQGRYEQYF
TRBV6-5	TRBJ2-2	CASSKGADTGELFF
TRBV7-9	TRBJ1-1	CASSPRGGGEAFF
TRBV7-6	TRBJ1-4	CASSLEPGGTEKLFF
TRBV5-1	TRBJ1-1	CASSWSAGANTEAFF
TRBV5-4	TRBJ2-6	CASSWGDSPSGANVLTF
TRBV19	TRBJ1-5	CASSMGALNQPQHF
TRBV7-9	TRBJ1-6	CASSDRALSAYNSPLHF
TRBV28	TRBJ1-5	CASSLFGQATPQHF
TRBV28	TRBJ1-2	CASSLWLGGNYGYTF
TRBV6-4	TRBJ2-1	CASSAERGSYNEQFF
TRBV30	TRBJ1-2	CACLVGSGANYGYTF
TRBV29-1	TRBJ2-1	CSVIIGASESYNEQFF
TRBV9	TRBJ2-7	CASSQGQGPIYEQYF